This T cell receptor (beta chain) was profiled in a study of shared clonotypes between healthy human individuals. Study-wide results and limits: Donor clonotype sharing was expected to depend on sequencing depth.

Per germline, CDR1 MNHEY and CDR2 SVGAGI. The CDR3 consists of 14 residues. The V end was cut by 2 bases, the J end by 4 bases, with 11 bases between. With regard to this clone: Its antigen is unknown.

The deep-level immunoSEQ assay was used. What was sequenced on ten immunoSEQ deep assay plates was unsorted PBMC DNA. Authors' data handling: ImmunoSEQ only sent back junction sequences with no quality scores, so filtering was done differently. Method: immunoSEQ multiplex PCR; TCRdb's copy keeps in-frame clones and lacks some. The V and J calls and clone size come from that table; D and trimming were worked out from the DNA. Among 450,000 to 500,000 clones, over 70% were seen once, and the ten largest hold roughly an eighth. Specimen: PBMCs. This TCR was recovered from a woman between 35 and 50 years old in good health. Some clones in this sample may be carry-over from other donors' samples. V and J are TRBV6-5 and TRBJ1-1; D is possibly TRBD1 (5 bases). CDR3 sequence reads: CASSYRGVGTEAFF. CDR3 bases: TGTGCCAGCAGTTACCGGGGGGTCGGCACTGAAGCTTTCTTT.